This T cell receptor (beta chain) came from a study of control samples from healthy donors and cancer patients. Profiling relied on immunoSEQ multiplex PCR, and the TCRdb table lists in-frame clones only, not all of them. The data show about 22,000 clones, approximately 83% seen once. Sample: PBMCs. This clonotype was obtained from a man aged 55 to 69 with head and neck cancer.

The CDR3 protein is CASGRSGGTYEQYF. The CDR3 nucleotides read TGTGCTAGTGGTCGAAGCGGGGGGACCTACGAGCAGTACTTC. The rearrangement links TRBV12-5 to TRBJ2-7; 9 nucleotides agree with TRBD2. This CDR3 region has 14 residues. J lost 2 bases, V lost 5 bases, and 4 bases had no gene match. Germline CDR1 and CDR2: LGHNT and FRNRAP.